Sequencing of this T cell receptor (beta chain) was carried out in a study of CD8 T cells in ankylosing spondylitis. Notes on the study in general: Both synovial fluid and blood in reactive arthritis had previously been reported to carry some motif variants. Made up of under ten highly homologous variants, a TCR beta motif appeared characteristic of ankylosing spondylitis blood.

V shed 5 bases, J shed 8 bases, and the junction held 5 bases outside the gene matches. The CDR3 spans 14 residues. Of note for this clonotype: As yet, its antigen is unknown.

Quantitative 5'-RACE with molecular barcodes was used to make the TCR beta libraries. TCRdb independently ran MiXCR on the 5' RACE reads; one entry per CDR3 protein. The sample records 450,000 or so distinct CDR3 sequences, approximately 26% being singletons. Sequencing was done on a sample of blood, either unsorted or a sorted T cell fraction (not recorded which). This receptor was identified in a male donor with ankylosing spondylitis. The genes are TRBV12-3 or TRBV12-4 and TRBJ1-4; 10 nucleotides match TRBD1. CDR3 region: CASSKDRGVEKLFF. The CDR3 nucleotides read TGTGCCAGCAGTAAGGACAGGGGGGTAGAAAAACTGTTTTTT.